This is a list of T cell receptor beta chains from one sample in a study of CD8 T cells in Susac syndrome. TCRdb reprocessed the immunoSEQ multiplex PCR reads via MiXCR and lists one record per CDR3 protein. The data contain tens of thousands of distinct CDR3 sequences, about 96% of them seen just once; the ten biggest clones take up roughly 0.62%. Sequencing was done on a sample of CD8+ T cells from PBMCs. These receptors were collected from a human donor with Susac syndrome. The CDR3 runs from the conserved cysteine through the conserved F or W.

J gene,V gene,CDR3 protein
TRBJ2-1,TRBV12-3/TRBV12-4,CASSLEGISYNEQFF
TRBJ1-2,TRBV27,CASSFNRANYGYTF
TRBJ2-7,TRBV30,CAWGTSAVPGEQYF
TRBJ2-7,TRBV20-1,CSARDLTGGRDEQYF
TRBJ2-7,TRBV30,CAWSGGQGDEQYF
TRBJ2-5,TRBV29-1,CSLEVAGEETQYF
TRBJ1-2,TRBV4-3,CASSQDAQGGGYTF
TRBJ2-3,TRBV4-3,CASSQARASGGSTDTQYF
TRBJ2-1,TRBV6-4,CASSPRQGPGTEQFF
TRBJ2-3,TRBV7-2,CASSLLADTQYF
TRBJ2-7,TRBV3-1,CASSQGTPYEQYF
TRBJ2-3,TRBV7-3,CASSPTSGGTDTQYF
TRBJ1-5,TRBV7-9,CASSHGQGDQPQHF
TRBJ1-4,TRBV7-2,CASSRQGATNEKLFF
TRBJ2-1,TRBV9,CASSSRTSPGDNEQFF
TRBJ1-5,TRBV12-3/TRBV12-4,CASSSGRQNQPQHF
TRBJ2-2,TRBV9,CASSVVVDGGELFF
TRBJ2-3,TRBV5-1,CASSLGVLTDTQYF
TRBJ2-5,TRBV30,CAWSTRGPTNRQETQYF
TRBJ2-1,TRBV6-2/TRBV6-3,CASSYPGGANYNEQFF
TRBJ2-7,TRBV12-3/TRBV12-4,CASSLGSGYEQYF
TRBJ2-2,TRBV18,CASSAIQGNTGELFF
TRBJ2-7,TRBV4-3,CASSLGTSGFRITF
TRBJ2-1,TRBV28,CASRHFVGYNEQFF
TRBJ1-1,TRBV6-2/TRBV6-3,CATAGRNEAFF
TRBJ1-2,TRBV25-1,CASRVGRGYTF
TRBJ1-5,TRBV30,CAWSVGGQSNQPQHF
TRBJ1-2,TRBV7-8,CASSLSGQSNYGYTF
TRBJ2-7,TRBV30,CALGGQKDEQYF
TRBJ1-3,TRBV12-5,CASYSSGNTIYF
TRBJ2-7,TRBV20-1,CSALQENFYEQYF
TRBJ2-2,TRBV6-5,CASSQRREELFF
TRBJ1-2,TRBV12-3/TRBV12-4,CASSPTGGRDYGYTF
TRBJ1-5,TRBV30,CAWSTRNQPQHF
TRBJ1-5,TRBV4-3,CASSQEYSQPQHF
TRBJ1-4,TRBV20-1,CSARVGTSNEKLFF